The entry below describes one T cell receptor (beta chain). The sample comes from a study of T cells in Graves' hyperthyroidism and ophthalmopathy. Whole-study context: Blood was drawn when the patient was first diagnosed and still untreated.

Amplification yielded TCR beta CDR3 regions, with RNA transcripts as the source. A set of HTBI primers served as the primers for a first-round RT-PCR of the TCR CDR3. Via MiXCR, TCRdb re-called the multiplex PCR reads, giving one row per CDR3 protein. This sample has 550,000 to 850,000 distinct CDR3 sequences, with approximately 19% found just once. Exclusion followed for patients with uncontrolled infection, other autoimmune disease, pregnancy or lactation. Based on clinical symptoms, serum thyroxine and TRAb, thyroid ultrasound and orbital computed tomography, diagnoses were reached. Isolation of PBMCs was performed on 8.5 to 10 ml fresh peripheral blood. CDR1 and CDR2 (germline): MNHNS, SASEGT. V gave up 3 bases and J gave up 9 bases, with 15 bases separating them. This CDR3 is 14 amino acids long.

The sequenced sample was blood. The gene calls are TRBV6-1 and TRBJ2-4; D might be TRBD1 or TRBD2, each matching 6 bases. This receptor was identified in a woman aged 45-65 years with Graves' hyperthyroidism that later progressed to Graves' ophthalmopathy. This CDR3 reads CASSESGAEGIQYF. The CDR3 DNA follows: TGTGCCAGCAGTGAGTCGGGGGCGGAGGGCATTCAGTACTTC.